This record looks at one T cell receptor (beta chain) sequence and its context. The data derive from a study of blood T cell repertoires in COVID-19. Profiled with immunoSEQ multiplex PCR; TCRdb holds only in-frame clones, not every one. The sample holds about 280,000 clones, approximately 86% seen once. This TCR derives from a woman under 40 who had recovered from COVID-19. Sequencing used peripheral blood.

The CDR3 bases are TGCGCCAGCAGCCCGGACAGGGTGGGAACTAATGAAAAACTGTTTTTT. Its translation is CASSPDRVGTNEKLFF. The chain has TRBV5-1 and TRBJ1-4; TRBD1 aligns across 8 bases. The germline V gene has CDR1 SGHRS and CDR2 YFSETQ. With V trimmed by 4 bases and J by 1 base, 6 bases remained unmatched. The CDR3 spans 16 residues.